A single sample is the source of the 2 T cell receptor beta chains below, sequenced in a study of vaccination and CD4 T cells after COVID-19. No antigen has been assigned to these receptors. Sequencing of the DNA from cultured CD4+ T cells was carried out with the Oncomine TCR Beta short-read assay. TCRdb reanalysed the PCR reads using MiXCR and keeps one entry per CDR3 protein. The sample lists under 15,000 distinct CDR3 sequences, roughly 40% occurring once. Treatment given: roughly 10-day PBMC culture with coronavirus spike peptide pools or control peptides (ViraFEST assay). Sequenced here: CD4+ T cells from blood, cultured in vitro, sampled before SARS-CoV-2 vaccination. The receptors come from a human donor who had recovered from COVID-19.

The chain carries TRBV6-5 and TRBJ2-7, with 10 bases identical to TRBD2. Germline V gene data show CDR1 as MNHEY and CDR2 as SVGAGI. This CDR3 is 18 amino acids long. V trimming: 4 bases; J trimming: 5 bases; junction bases outside the gene matches: 17. This CDR3 is CASSFGSIIAGGLDEQYF. Written as DNA, the CDR3 is TGTGCCAGCAGTTTCGGATCTATCATAGCGGGAGGCCTTGACGAGCAGTACTTC.

This clonotype appeared a single time. The rearrangement joins TRBV2 to TRBJ1-5; unclear D gene. The CDR3 has 12 amino acids. Germline V gene data show CDR1 as SNHLY and CDR2 as FYNNEI. Between the trimmed V and J ends, which lost 6 bases and 16 bases, there was a span of 19 bases. CDR3 protein: CASSLSSVGSHF. CDR3 bases: TGTGCCAGCAGCCTCAGTTCAGTGGGTTCCCATTTT. Combining the CDR3 with reference TRBV2 and TRBJ1-5 gives the whole variable domain EPEVTQTPSHQVTQMGQEVILRCVPISNHLYFYWYRQILGQKVEFLVSFYNNEISEKSEIFDDQFSVERPDGSNFTLKIRSTKLEDSAMYFCASSLSSVGSHFGDGTRLSIL.